This TCR beta chain is from a study of T cells in Graves' hyperthyroidism and ophthalmopathy. Study-wide context: The initial diagnosis was the point when peripheral blood was collected, ahead of any treatment.

This CDR3 comprises 13 residues. V lost 6 bases to trimming and J lost 2 bases, with 14 bases between them. Germline values: CDR1 DFQATT, CDR2 SNEGSKA (reference sequence). Clinical symptoms, serum thyroxine, TRAb, thyroid ultrasound and orbital computed tomography informed diagnoses. Isolation of PBMCs was performed on about 10 ml fresh peripheral blood. This clonotype was seen ten or more times. The antigen remains unidentified. Overall study findings and caveats: Ophthalmopathy was separated from stable hyperthyroidism by a 13 V-J model.

The source material, RNA transcripts, was used to amplify TCR beta CDR3 regions. In the first-round RT-PCR of the TCR CDR3, the HTBI primer set was used. Each CDR3 protein is one row after TCRdb ran MiXCR on the multiplex PCR reads. The sample lists 550,000 to 600,000 distinct CDR3 sequences, approximately 15% occurring once. This chain joins TRBV20-1 and TRBJ2-7, with D possibly TRBD2 on 6 matching bases. Input material: blood. This clonotype was obtained from a woman younger than 35 with Graves' ophthalmopathy. The CDR3 DNA follows: TGCAGTGCGGGGGGTCAGTTCACCTACGAGCAGTACTTC. It specifies CSAGGQFTYEQYF.